This T cell receptor beta chain was found in a study of control samples from healthy donors and cancer patients. Assay used: immunoSEQ multiplex PCR; TCRdb lists only in-frame clones, some missing. The sample holds 150,000 to 200,000 clones, about 87% seen once. Trimming removed 3 bases from V and 5 bases from J, with 13 bases in between. The CDR3 runs to 14 residues. From germline, CDR1 is LNHDA and CDR2 SQIVND (reference sequence). Sequences were obtained from blood. The V gene is TRBV19, the J gene TRBJ2-5, with unresolved D. The origin of this receptor is a man aged 30 to 45 in good health. The CDR3 DNA sequence: TGTGCCAGTAGTATGTCTGTTGCTAGGGAGACCCAGTACTTC. It is translated as CASSMSVARETQYF.